The entry below gives a single TCR beta chain sequence along with its context. Antigen specificity is unknown. The sample originates from a study of a mutant IDH1 vaccine in newly diagnosed glioma. Study as a whole: At week 35 came visit V12, and visit V13 followed at week 47.

Indicated time point: week 35, safety follow-up. Topical imiquimod was applied with each vaccine dose, which held 300 ug of mutant IDH1 20-mer peptide. The donors had new WHO grade 3 or 4 astrocytomas; these were IDH1-mutant and ATRX-lost. Sequencing was performed with immunoSEQ multiplex PCR; in TCRdb, only in-frame clones are kept and a portion is missing. Of 25,000 to 30,000 clones in the sample, 65% to 80% were seen once. This CDR3 has 15 residues. Germline trimming cut 4 bases from V and 8 bases from J; bases unmatched to any gene: 11. Looked up from germline, CDR1 is MGHRA and CDR2 is YSYEKL. This TCR derives from a man aged 45 to 65 with glioma. Sequenced material: PBMCs, taken from a glioma patient whose treatment included an IDH1 peptide vaccine. The chain couples TRBV4-1 to TRBJ1-2; 9 bases fit TRBD1. The CDR3 DNA reads as TGCGCCAGCAGCCGGGGACAGGGAGGGGACAGGGGCTACACCTTC. Its translation: CASSRGQGGDRGYTF.